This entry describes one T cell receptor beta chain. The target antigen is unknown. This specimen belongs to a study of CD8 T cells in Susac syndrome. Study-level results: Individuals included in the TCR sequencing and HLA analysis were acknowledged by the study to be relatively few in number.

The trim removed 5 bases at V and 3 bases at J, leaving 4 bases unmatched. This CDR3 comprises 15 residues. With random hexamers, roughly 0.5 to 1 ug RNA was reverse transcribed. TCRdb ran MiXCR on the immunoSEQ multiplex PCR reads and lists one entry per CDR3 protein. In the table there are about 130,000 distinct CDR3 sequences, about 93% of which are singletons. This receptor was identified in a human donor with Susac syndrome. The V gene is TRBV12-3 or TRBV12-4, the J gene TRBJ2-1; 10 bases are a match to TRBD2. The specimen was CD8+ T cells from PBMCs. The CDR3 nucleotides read TGTGCCAGCAGTCCCACTAGCGGGGTCTACAATGAGCAGTTCTTC. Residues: CASSPTSGVYNEQFF.